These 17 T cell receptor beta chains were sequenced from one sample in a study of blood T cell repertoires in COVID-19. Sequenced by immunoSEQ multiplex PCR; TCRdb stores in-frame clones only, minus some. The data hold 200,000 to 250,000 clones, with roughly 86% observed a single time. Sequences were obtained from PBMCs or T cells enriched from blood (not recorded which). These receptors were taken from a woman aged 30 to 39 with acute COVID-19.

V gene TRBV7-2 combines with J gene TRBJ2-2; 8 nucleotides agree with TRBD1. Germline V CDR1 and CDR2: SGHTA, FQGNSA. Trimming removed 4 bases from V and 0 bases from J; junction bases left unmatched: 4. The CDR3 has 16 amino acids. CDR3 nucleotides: TGTGCCAGCAGCTATAGACAGGGGTCGAACACCGGGGAGCTGTTTTTT. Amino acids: CASSYRQGSNTGELFF.

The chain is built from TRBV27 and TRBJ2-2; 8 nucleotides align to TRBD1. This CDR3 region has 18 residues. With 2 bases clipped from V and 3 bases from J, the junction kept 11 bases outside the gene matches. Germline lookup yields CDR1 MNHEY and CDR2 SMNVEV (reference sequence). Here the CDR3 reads CASSLKATGVFYTGELFF. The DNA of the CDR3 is TGTGCCAGCAGTTTAAAAGCGACAGGGGTTTTTTACACCGGGGAGCTGTTTTTT.

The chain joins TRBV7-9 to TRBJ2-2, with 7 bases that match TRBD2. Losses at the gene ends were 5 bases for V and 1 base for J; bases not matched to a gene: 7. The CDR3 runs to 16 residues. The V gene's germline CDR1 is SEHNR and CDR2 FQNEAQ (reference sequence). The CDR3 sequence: CASSPPGGRNTGELFF. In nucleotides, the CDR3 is TGTGCCAGCAGCCCCCCCGGGGGGAGGAACACCGGGGAGCTGTTTTTT.

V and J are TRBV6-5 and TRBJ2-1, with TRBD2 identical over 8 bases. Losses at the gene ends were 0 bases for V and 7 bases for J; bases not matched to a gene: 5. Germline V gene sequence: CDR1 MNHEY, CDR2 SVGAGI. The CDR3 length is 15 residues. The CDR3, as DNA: TGTGCCAGCAGTTACTCCAACGGGGGGGCAAATGAGCAGTTCTTC. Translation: CASSYSNGGANEQFF.

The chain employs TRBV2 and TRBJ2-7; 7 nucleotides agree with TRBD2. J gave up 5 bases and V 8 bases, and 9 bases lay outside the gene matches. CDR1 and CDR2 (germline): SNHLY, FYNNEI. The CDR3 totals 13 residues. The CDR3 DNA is TGTGCCAGCCGGGGGGAGGGGTTCGACGAGCAGTACTTC. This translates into CASRGEGFDEQYF.

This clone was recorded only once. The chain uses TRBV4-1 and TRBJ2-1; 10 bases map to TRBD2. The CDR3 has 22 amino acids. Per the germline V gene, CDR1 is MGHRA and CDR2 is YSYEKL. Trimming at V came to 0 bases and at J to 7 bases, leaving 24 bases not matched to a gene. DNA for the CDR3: TGCGCCAGCAGCCAAGATAGAAGGTTGGGTCGGCTAGCGGGGGTCCGGGGGAATGAGCAGTTCTTC. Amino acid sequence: CASSQDRRLGRLAGVRGNEQFF.

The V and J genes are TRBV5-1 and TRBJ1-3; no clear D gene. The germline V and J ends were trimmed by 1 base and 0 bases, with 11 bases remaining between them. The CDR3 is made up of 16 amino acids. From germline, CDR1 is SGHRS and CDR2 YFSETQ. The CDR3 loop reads CASSLHDPGSGNTIYF. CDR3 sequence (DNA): TGCGCCAGCAGCTTGCATGACCCAGGCTCTGGAAACACCATATATTTT.

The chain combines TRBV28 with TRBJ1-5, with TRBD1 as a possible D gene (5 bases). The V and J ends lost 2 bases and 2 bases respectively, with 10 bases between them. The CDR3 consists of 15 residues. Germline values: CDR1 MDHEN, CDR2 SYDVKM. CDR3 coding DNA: TGTGCCAGCAGTTTAAGGGGTGGCGGCAATCAGCCCCAGCATTTT. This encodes CASSLRGGGNQPQHF.

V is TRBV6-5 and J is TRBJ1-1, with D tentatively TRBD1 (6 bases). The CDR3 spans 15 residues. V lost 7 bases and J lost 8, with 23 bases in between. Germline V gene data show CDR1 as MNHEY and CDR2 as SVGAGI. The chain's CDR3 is CASKRGASYYGEAFF. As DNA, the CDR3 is TGTGCCAGCAAGCGGGGGGCCTCTTATTATGGCGAAGCTTTCTTT.

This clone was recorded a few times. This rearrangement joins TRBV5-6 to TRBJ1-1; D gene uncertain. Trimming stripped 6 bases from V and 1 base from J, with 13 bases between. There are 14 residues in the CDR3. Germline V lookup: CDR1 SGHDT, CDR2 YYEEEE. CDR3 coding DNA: TGTGCCAGCACCAACGGACTGGCGAACACTGAAGCTTTCTTT. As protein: CASTNGLANTEAFF.

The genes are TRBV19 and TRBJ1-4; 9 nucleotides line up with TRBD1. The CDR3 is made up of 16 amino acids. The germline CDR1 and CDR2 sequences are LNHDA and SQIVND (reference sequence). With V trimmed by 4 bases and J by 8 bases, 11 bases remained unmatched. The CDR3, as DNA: TGTGCCAGTAGTACCCGCTGGACAGGGGCTGAAGAAAAACTGTTTTTT. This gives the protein CASSTRWTGAEEKLFF.

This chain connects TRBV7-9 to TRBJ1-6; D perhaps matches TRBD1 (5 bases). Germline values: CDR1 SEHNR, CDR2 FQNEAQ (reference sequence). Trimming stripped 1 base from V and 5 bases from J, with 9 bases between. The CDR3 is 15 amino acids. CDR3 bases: TGTGCCAGCAGCTTAGAGGGGCCGAATAATTCACCCCTCCACTTT. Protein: CASSLEGPNNSPLHF.

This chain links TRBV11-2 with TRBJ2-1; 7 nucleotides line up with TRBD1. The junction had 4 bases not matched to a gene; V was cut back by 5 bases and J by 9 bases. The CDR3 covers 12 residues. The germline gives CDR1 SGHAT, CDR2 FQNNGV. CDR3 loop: CASSRTGGEQFF. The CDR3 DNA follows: TGTGCCAGCAGCCGGACAGGAGGTGAGCAGTTCTTC.

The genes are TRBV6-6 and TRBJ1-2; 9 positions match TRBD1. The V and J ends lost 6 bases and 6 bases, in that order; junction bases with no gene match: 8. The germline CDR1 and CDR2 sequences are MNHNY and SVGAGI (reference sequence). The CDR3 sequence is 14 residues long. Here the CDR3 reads CASRLTGGIDGYTF. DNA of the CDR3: TGTGCCAGCAGATTAACAGGGGGCATAGATGGCTACACCTTC.

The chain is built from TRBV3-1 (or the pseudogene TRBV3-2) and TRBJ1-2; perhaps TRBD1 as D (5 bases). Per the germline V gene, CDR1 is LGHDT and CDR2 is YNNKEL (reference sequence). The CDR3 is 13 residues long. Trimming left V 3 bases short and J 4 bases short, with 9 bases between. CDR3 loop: CASSQAQGYGYTF. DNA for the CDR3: TGTGCCAGCAGCCAGGCCCAGGGCTATGGCTACACCTTC.

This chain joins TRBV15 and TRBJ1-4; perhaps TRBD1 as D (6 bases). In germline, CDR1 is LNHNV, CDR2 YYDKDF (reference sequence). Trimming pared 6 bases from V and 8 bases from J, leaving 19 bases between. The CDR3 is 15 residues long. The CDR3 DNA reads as TGTGCCACCAGAGGGGGATTACAGGGAGACGAAAAACTGTTTTTT. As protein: CATRGGLQGDEKLFF.

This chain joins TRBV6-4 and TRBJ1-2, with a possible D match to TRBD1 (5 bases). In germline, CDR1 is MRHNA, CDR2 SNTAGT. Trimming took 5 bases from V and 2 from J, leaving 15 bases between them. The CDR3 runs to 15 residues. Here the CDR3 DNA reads TGTGCCAGCAGTCTGGACGCATGGGGCAACTATGGCTACACCTTC. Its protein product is CASSLDAWGNYGYTF.